This T cell receptor (beta chain) derives from a study of shared clonotypes between healthy human individuals. For the study at large: CD4 naive and memory got three plates each, CD8 naive two, CD8 memory one. Whole-study findings and limits: A generally larger estimated richness was seen in naive subsets than in memory subsets.

Comment on this clone: What it binds is not known.

An assay was performed, and its level was deep. Splitting of each subset's genomic DNA was done evenly across several immunoSEQ plates. Some clones are missing from TCRdb's copy, which holds only in-frame ones; the method was immunoSEQ multiplex PCR. This repertoire shows nearly 1 million clones, approximately 76% found once; its top ten account for over 1.3%. Germline V gene lookup returns CDR1 SGHTA and CDR2 FQGNSA. J was trimmed by 8 bases and V by 5 bases; bases with no gene match: 10. CDR3 length: 17 residues. The sequencing input was memory CD4+ T cells sorted from blood. Sample subset: CD45RA-negative fraction. This TCR was recovered from a man between 18 and 35 years old in good health. The rearrangement uses TRBV7-2 and TRBJ2-2; 14 positions agree with TRBD2. CDR3 amino acids: CASSPGLAGGAGGELFF. DNA for the CDR3: TGTGCCAGCAGCCCCGGACTAGCGGGGGGTGCGGGAGGGGAGCTGTTTTTT.